This T cell receptor beta chain originates from a study of cytomegalovirus exposure and HLA in healthy donors. Study as a whole: There were 70 million to 95 million unique TCRs (from HLA-typed donors) in an early data release. Study-wide findings and caveats: Accurate prediction of HLA-A and HLA-B alleles (for most subjects) was reportedly achieved from TCR beta sequences. Donors belonging to an Asian-associated ancestry cluster reportedly showed fewer N-insertions in productive TCRs than the roughly 670-donor mean, according to what a later analysis found. Productive rates of about 87% or about 30% were seen for most TCR beta V segments in an earlier analysis.

About this clone itself: Its antigen is still unknown.

This CDR3 comprises 16 residues. Deletions cut 1 base from V and 0 bases from J, with 13 bases between. Germline loops: CDR1 SQVTM, CDR2 ANQGSEA. The primer mix had 60 Vbeta and 13 Jbeta primers. Libraries were prepared by immunoSEQ multiplex PCR; TCRdb keeps only in-frame clonotypes and omits some of them. The sample lists around 130,000 clones, roughly 80% seen once, with roughly 12% in the top ten. V is TRBV29-1 and J is TRBJ2-1, with D perhaps matching TRBD1 (6 bases). The clonotype was recovered from a male donor in good health and CMV-seropositive. The sample was PBMCs. The CDR3 region has the DNA TGCAGCGTTGAAGGGGGGCACCGACGCTCCTACAATGAGCAGTTCTTC. This sequence encodes CSVEGGHRRSYNEQFF.